These 23 T cell receptor beta chains were sequenced from one sample in a study of blood T cell repertoires in COVID-19. The assay was immunoSEQ multiplex PCR, and TCRdb's table has in-frame clones only and misses some. The data show over 150,000 clones, more than 90% seen once. Material for sequencing was peripheral blood. These receptors were taken from a man in his fifties or sixties with acute or convalescent COVID-19.

This chain joins TRBV7-9 and TRBJ1-4; TRBD1 matches at 9 bases. The V gene's germline CDR1 is SEHNR and CDR2 FQNEAQ (reference sequence). V gave up 5 bases and J gave up 1 base; unmatched junction bases: 11. This CDR3 comprises 18 residues. In DNA, the CDR3 is TGTGCCAGCAGCGAAAGGACAGGGGCCCTGGGAACTAATGAAAAACTGTTTTTT. Translated: CASSERTGALGTNEKLFF.

This clone was detected a few times. J is TRBJ1-4 and V is TRBV6-5; 8 positions agree with TRBD1. J was trimmed by 7 bases and V by 6 bases; bases with no gene match: 7. Germline CDR1 and CDR2: MNHEY and SVGAGI. The CDR3 runs 14 residues. The DNA of the CDR3 is TGTGCCAGCAGACTAAGACAGGGGAGTGAAAAACTGTTTTTT. It encodes CASRLRQGSEKLFF.

The chain employs TRBV12-5 and TRBJ2-1; TRBD2 agrees at 12 bases. Trimming at V came to 2 bases and at J to 3 bases, leaving 11 bases not matched to a gene. CDR1 and CDR2 (germline): LGHNT, FRNRAP. The CDR3 loop spans 19 amino acids. CDR3 sequence (DNA): TGTGCTAGTGGTTTGAGCCCTAGCGGGGGGGCGCTAGTCTACAATGAGCAGTTCTTC. This translates into CASGLSPSGGALVYNEQFF.

V and J are TRBV2 and TRBJ2-1; TRBD2 matches at 8 bases. This CDR3 spans 14 amino acids. CDR1 SNHLY and CDR2 FYNNEI come from the germline V gene. The V and J ends lost 5 bases and 9 bases, in that order; junction bases with no gene match: 9. CDR3 region: CASSTGTRGGEQFF. As DNA, the CDR3 is TGTGCCAGCAGTACCGGGACTAGGGGGGGTGAGCAGTTCTTC.

The chain carries TRBV7-3 and TRBJ2-3; a weak D match, TRBD1 (5 bases). Trimming took 5 bases from V and 7 from J, leaving 13 bases between them. From germline, CDR1 is SGHTA and CDR2 FQGTGA. The CDR3 runs 13 residues. The CDR3 nucleotides are TGTGCCAGCAGCCCCTTCGACAGCTATACGCAGTATTTT. Translation: CASSPFDSYTQYF.

V gene TRBV18 combines with J gene TRBJ1-4; 7 bases align to TRBD1. Trimming removed 2 bases from V and 4 bases from J; junction bases left unmatched: 7. The CDR3 sequence is 16 residues long. CDR1 KGHSH and CDR2 LQKENI come from the germline V gene. The CDR3 coding sequence is TGTGCCAGCTCACCAGCCCGGACAGGAGTTAATGAAAAACTGTTTTTT. Translated, it gives CASSPARTGVNEKLFF.

This clone was counted once. This chain uses TRBV5-6 with TRBJ2-1, with TRBD2 identical over 7 bases. Germline assignment: CDR1 SGHDT and CDR2 YYEEEE. The CDR3 contains 17 residues. V shed 4 bases, J shed 9 bases, and the junction held 19 bases outside the gene matches. CDR3 nucleotides: TGTGCCAGCAGCCGGAGGGAGTCTAGCGGCACTAAAGGTGAGCAGTTCTTC. Protein: CASSRRESSGTKGEQFF.

The rearrangement links TRBV5-1 to TRBJ2-7; 8 nucleotides line up with TRBD1. Trimming cost V 0 bases and J 5 bases; bases outside gene matches: 7. Germline-derived CDR1 and CDR2 are SGHRS and YFSETQ. There are 15 residues in the CDR3. The CDR3 region is CASSLGLYRGDEQYF. The CDR3 DNA is TGCGCCAGCAGCTTGGGATTGTACAGGGGGGACGAGCAGTACTTC. The whole variable domain, filled in from reference TRBV5-1 and TRBJ2-7, reads KAGVTQTPRYLIKTRGQQVTLSCSPISGHRSVSWYQQTPGQGLQFLFEYFSETQRNKGNFPGRFSGRQFSNSRSEMNVSTLELGDSALYLCASSLGLYRGDEQYFGPGTRLTVT.

The chain links TRBV29-1 to TRBJ1-1; D unclear. Germline lookup yields CDR1 SQVTM and CDR2 ANQGSEA. The CDR3 runs 12 residues. Trimming removed 5 bases from V and 1 base from J, with 8 bases in between. The CDR3 nucleotides read TGCAGCGTTAATATAGCGAACACTGAAGCTTTCTTT. It is translated as CSVNIANTEAFF.

The chain links TRBV18 to TRBJ1-2; TRBD1 agrees at 11 bases. CDR1 is KGHSH, CDR2 LQKENI, per germline. The V segment lost 3 bases and the J segment 0 bases; nucleotides outside the gene matches: 12. This CDR3 is 19 amino acids long. CDR3 residues: CASSPINRDRGIANYGYTF. The CDR3, as DNA: TGTGCCAGCTCACCCATTAACCGGGACAGGGGGATTGCTAACTATGGCTACACCTTC.

The chain recombines TRBV3-1 (or the pseudogene TRBV3-2) with TRBJ2-1; TRBD2 matches at 9 bases. J gave up 4 bases and V 1 base, and 2 bases lay outside the gene matches. This CDR3 spans 15 amino acids. Germline CDR1 reads LGHDT; CDR2 reads YNNKEL (reference sequence). CDR3 residues: CASSQGLAEYNEQFF. The CDR3 DNA is TGTGCCAGCAGCCAAGGACTAGCGGAGTACAATGAGCAGTTCTTC.

The rearrangement joins TRBV30 to TRBJ2-1; tentative D call: TRBD1 (5 bases). V was clipped by 0 bases and J by 0 bases, with 12 bases between them. The germline gives CDR1 GTSNPN, CDR2 SVGIG (reference sequence). The CDR3 runs to 16 residues. The CDR3 protein is CAWSVLGRLSYNEQFF. The DNA for the CDR3 is TGTGCCTGGAGTGTTTTGGGGCGGCTCTCCTACAATGAGCAGTTCTTC.

The chain joins TRBV25-1 to TRBJ2-1, with 7 nucleotides matching TRBD2. This CDR3 has 13 residues. The trim removed 8 bases at V and 4 bases at J, leaving 5 bases unmatched. CDR1 and CDR2 from the germline V gene are MGHDK and SYGVNS. The CDR3 loop reads CASGGESYNEQFF. The CDR3 bases are TGTGCCAGCGGGGGGGAGTCTTACAATGAGCAGTTCTTC.

The V call is TRBV27, the J call TRBJ1-1; the D gene is possibly TRBD1 (6 bases). Germline loops: CDR1 MNHEY, CDR2 SMNVEV (reference sequence). CDR3 length equals 14 residues. Deletions cut 6 bases from V and 3 bases from J, with 14 bases between. CDR3 protein: CASSWTEGHTEAFF. Here the CDR3 DNA reads TGTGCCAGCAGCTGGACAGAGGGCCACACTGAAGCTTTCTTT.

This chain joins TRBV6-5 and TRBJ2-3, with a weak D call TRBD2 (6 bases). CDR1 is MNHEY and CDR2 is SVGAGI in the germline V gene. The germline V and J ends were trimmed by 6 bases and 2 bases, with 15 bases remaining between them. The CDR3 runs 15 residues. In DNA, the CDR3 is TGTGCCAGCAGCCGGGACTTAACCTTCACAGATACGCAGTATTTT. Encoded protein: CASSRDLTFTDTQYF.

The rearrangement uses TRBV4-1 and TRBJ2-7; TRBD1 might be the D (6 bases). V lost 0 bases and J 4 bases, leaving 22 bases between the germline ends. CDR1 is MGHRA, CDR2 YSYEKL, per germline. The CDR3 has 18 amino acids. As DNA, the CDR3 is TGCGCCAGCAGCCAAGATAGGCGCCGGGACATCCAACTATACGAGCAGTACGTC. The encoded protein is CASSQDRRRDIQLYEQYV.

The genes are TRBV7-3 and TRBJ2-7; D perhaps matches TRBD2 (5 bases). Trimming pared 5 bases from V and 3 bases from J, leaving 20 bases between. This CDR3 spans 16 amino acids. Germline V gene sequence: CDR1 SGHTA, CDR2 FQGTGA. Here the CDR3 reads CASSNFRGQANYEQYF. CDR3 in DNA: TGTGCCAGCAGCAACTTTCGGGGTCAGGCGAACTACGAGCAGTACTTC. The full variable domain, with the rest looked up from reference TRBV7-3 and TRBJ2-7, is GAGVSQTPSNKVTEKGKYVELRCDPISGHTALYWYRQSLGQGPEFLIYFQGTGAADDSGLPNDRFFAVRPEGSVSTLKIQRTERGDSAVYLCASSNFRGQANYEQYFGPGTRLTVT.

DNA for the CDR3: TGTGCCAGCAGCCAGAATATGGAGTCACCCCTCCACTTT. Translated: CASSQNMESPLHF. The genes are TRBV11-2 and TRBJ1-6; D is unclear. The CDR3 sequence is 13 residues long. Trimming left V 5 bases short and J 10 bases short, with 12 bases between. Germline CDR1 SGHAT, CDR2 FQNNGV.

The DNA for the CDR3 is TGTGCCAGCAGCGTTCTAGGCAATGAGCAGTTCTTC. Translated, it gives CASSVLGNEQFF. V is TRBV7-2 and J is TRBJ2-1; no clear D. With 5 bases removed from V and 6 bases from J, the gap between germline ends came to 8 bases. CDR1 SGHTA and CDR2 FQGNSA come from the germline V gene. CDR3 length equals 12 residues. The whole variable domain, remainder taken from reference TRBV7-2 and TRBJ2-1, is GAGVSQSPSNKVTEKGKDVELRCDPISGHTALYWYRQSLGQGLEFLIYFQGNSAPDKSGLPSDRFSAERTGGSVSTLTIQRTQQEDSAVYLCASSVLGNEQFFGPGTRLTVL.

This clone was recorded only once. The V and J genes are TRBV18 and TRBJ1-5, with 10 bases fitting TRBD1. This CDR3 comprises 13 residues. Losses at the gene ends were 5 bases for V and 5 bases for J; bases not matched to a gene: 0. Per germline, CDR1 KGHSH and CDR2 LQKENI. The CDR3 here is CASSGQGDQPQHF. CDR3 nucleotide sequence: TGTGCCAGCTCAGGACAGGGGGATCAGCCCCAGCATTTT.

The rearrangement links TRBV28 to TRBJ1-5; D gene uncertain. The V end was cut by 7 bases, the J end by 4 bases, with 20 bases between. The length of the CDR3 is 16 residues. Germline V gene data show CDR1 as MDHEN and CDR2 as SYDVKM. The DNA for the CDR3 is TGTGCCAGCATTACTGCGGGCCAACCAACAAATCAGCCCCAGCATTTT. As protein: CASITAGQPTNQPQHF. Combining the CDR3 with reference TRBV28 and TRBJ1-5 gives the whole variable domain DVKVTQSSRYLVKRTGEKVFLECVQDMDHENMFWYRQDPGLGLRLIYFSYDVKMKEKGDIPEGYSVSREKKERFSLILESASTNQTSMYLCASITAGQPTNQPQHFGDGTRLSIL.

The gene calls are TRBV15 and TRBJ1-1, with a weak D call TRBD1 (5 bases). CDR3 size: 14 residues. From germline, CDR1 is LNHNV and CDR2 YYDKDF (reference sequence). Trimming pared 0 bases from V and 4 bases from J, leaving 9 bases between. CDR3 DNA sequence: TGTGCCACCAGCAGAGATGACAGTCCCACTGAAGCTTTCTTT. Residues: CATSRDDSPTEAFF.

This clone was observed a single time. The chain is built from TRBV18 and TRBJ2-2, with D hard to call. The CDR3 is 16 residues long. Germline assignment: CDR1 KGHSH and CDR2 LQKENI. The V end was cut by 3 bases, the J end by 0 bases, with 11 bases between. CDR3 region: CASSPKAETNTGELFF. The CDR3 nucleotides are TGTGCCAGCTCACCGAAGGCGGAGACGAACACCGGGGAGCTGTTTTTT.